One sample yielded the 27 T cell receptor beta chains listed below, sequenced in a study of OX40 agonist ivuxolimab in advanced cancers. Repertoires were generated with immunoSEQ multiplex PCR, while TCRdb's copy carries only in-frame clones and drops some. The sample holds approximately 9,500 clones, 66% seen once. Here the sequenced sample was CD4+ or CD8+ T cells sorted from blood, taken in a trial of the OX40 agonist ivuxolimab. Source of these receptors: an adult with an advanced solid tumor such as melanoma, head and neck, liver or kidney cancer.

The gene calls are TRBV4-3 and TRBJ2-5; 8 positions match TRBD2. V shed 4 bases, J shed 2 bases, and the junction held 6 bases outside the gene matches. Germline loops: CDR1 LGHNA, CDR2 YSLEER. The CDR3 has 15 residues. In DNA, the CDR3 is TGCGCCAGCAGCCCTGGGGGACTAGTGCAAGAGACCCAGTACTTC. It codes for CASSPGGLVQETQYF.

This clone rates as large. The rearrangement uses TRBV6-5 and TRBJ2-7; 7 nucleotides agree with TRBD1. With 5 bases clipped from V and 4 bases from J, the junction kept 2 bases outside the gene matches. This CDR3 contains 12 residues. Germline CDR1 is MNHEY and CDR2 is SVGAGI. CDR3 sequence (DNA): TGTGCCAGCAGTCCCAGGGGGTACGAGCAGTACTTC. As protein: CASSPRGYEQYF.

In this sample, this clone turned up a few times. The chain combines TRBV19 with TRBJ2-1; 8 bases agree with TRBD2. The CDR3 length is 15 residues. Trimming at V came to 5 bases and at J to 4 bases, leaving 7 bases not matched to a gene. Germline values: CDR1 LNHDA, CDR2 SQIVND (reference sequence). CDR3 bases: TGTGCCAGTAGTGCCAACGAGCGGGGGTACAATGAGCAGTTCTTC. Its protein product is CASSANERGYNEQFF.

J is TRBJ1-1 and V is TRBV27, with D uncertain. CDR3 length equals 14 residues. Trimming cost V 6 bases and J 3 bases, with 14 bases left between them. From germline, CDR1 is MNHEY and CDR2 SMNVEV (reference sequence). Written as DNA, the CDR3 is TGTGCCAGCAGGCCGGGCAGCCGGGACACTGAAGCTTTCTTT. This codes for CASRPGSRDTEAFF.

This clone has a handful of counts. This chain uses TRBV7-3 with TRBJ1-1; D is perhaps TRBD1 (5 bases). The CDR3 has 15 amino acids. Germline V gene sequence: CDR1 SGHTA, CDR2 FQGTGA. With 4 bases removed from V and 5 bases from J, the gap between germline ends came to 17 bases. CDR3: CASSSMAGWGTEAFF. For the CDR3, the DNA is TGTGCCAGCAGCTCTATGGCAGGGTGGGGTACTGAAGCTTTCTTT. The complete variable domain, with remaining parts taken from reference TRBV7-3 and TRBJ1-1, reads GAGVSQTPSNKVTEKGKYVELRCDPISGHTALYWYRQSLGQGPEFLIYFQGTGAADDSGLPNDRFFAVRPEGSVSTLKIQRTERGDSAVYLCASSSMAGWGTEAFFGQGTRLTVV.

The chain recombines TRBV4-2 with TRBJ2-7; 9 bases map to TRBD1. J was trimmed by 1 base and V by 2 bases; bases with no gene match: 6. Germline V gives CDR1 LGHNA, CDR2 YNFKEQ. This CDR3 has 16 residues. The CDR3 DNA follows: TGTGCCAGCAGCCAACTTGACAGGGGGGTGTCCTACGAGCAGTACTTC. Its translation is CASSQLDRGVSYEQYF.

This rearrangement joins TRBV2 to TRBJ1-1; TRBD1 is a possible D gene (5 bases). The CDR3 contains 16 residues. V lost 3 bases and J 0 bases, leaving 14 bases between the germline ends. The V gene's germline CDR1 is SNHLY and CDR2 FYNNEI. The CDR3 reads CASSDPTVKMNTEAFF. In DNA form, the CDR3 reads TGTGCCAGCAGTGACCCGACAGTCAAGATGAACACTGAAGCTTTCTTT.

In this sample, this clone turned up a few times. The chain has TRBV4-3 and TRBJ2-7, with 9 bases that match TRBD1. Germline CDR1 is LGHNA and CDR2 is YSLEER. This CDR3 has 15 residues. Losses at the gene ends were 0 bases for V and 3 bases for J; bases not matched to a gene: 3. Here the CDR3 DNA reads TGCGCCAGCAGCCAAGAGTGGGACAGGGACTACGAGCAGTACTTC. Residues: CASSQEWDRDYEQYF.

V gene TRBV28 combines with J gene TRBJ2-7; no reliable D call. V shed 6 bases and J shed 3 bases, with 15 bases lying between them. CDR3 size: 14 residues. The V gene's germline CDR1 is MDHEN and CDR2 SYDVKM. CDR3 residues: CASRDAGTHYEQYF. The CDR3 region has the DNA TGTGCCAGCAGAGACGCTGGTACTCACTACGAGCAGTACTTC. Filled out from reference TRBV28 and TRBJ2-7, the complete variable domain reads DVKVTQSSRYLVKRTGEKVFLECVQDMDHENMFWYRQDPGLGLRLIYFSYDVKMKEKGDIPEGYSVSREKKERFSLILESASTNQTSMYLCASRDAGTHYEQYFGPGTRLTVT.

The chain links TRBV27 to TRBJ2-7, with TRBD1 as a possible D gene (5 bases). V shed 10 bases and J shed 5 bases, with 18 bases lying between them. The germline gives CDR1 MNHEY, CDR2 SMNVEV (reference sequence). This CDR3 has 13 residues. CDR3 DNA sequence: TGTGCCACCGCCCCCCAGGGTTTGAACGAGCAGTACTTC. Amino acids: CATAPQGLNEQYF.

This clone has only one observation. CDR3 protein: CASSYSWTGETQYF. Here the CDR3 DNA reads TGTGCCAGCAGTTACTCATGGACAGGAGAGACCCAGTACTTC. The rearrangement links TRBV6-5 to TRBJ2-5; 7 nucleotides agree with TRBD1. The CDR3 has 14 residues. Trimming removed 0 bases from V and 4 bases from J; junction bases left unmatched: 2. Germline assignment: CDR1 MNHEY and CDR2 SVGAGI.

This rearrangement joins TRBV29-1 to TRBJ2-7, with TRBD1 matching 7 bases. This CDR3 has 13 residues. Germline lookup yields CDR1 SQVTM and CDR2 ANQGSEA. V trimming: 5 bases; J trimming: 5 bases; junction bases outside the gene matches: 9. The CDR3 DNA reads TGCAGCGTTCATGGACAGGTTGGTAACGAGCAGTACTTC. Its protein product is CSVHGQVGNEQYF.

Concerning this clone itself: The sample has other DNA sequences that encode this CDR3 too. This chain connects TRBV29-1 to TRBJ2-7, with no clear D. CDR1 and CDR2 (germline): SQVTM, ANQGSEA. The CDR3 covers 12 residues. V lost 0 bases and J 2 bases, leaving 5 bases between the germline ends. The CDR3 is CSVEDGAYEQYF. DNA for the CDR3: TGCAGCGTTGAAGATGGAGCCTACGAGCAGTACTTC.

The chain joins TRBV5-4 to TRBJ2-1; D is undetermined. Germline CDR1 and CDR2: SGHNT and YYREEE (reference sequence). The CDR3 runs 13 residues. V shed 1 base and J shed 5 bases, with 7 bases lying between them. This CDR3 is CASSLNRDNEQFF. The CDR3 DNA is TGTGCCAGCAGCTTGAACCGGGACAATGAGCAGTTCTTC.

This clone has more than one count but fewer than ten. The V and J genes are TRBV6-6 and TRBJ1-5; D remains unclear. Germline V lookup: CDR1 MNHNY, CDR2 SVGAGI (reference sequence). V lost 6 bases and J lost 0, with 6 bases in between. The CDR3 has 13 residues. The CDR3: CASRQNSNQPQHF. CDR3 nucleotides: TGTGCCAGCAGACAGAATAGCAATCAGCCCCAGCATTTT.

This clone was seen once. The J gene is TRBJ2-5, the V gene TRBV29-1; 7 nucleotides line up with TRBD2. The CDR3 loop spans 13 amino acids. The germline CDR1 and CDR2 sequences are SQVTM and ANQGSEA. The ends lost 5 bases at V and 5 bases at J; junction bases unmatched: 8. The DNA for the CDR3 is TGCAGCGTTCTCAGAAGGGAGGGGGAGACCCAGTACTTC. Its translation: CSVLRREGETQYF.

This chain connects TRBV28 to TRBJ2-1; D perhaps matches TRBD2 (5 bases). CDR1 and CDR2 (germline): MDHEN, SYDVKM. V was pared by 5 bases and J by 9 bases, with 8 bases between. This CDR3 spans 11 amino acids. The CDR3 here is CASSRRSEQFF. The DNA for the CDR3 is TGTGCCAGCAGTAGGAGGAGTGAGCAGTTCTTC.

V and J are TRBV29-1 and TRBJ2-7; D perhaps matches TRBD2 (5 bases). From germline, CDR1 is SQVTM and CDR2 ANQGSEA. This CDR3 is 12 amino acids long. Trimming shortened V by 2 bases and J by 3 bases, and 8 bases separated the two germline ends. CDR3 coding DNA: TGCAGCGTTGAACTAGCAGACTACGAGCAGTACTTC. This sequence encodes CSVELADYEQYF.

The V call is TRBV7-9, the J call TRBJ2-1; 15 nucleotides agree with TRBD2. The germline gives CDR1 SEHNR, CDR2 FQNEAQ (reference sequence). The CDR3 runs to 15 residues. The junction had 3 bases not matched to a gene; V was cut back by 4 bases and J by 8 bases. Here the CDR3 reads CASSSGLAGGDEQFF. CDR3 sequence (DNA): TGTGCCAGCAGCTCGGGACTAGCGGGGGGCGATGAGCAGTTCTTC.

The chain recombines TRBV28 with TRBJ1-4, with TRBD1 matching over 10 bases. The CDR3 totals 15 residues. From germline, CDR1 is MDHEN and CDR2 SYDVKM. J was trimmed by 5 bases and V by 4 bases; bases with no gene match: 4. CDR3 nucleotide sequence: TGTGCCAGCAGTTCCCAGGACAGGGGGAATGAAAAACTGTTTTTT. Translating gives CASSSQDRGNEKLFF.

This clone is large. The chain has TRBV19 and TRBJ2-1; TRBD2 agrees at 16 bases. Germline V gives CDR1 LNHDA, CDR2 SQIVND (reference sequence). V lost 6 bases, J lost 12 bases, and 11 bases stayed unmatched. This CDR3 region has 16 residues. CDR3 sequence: CASRAGLAGGPTRQFF. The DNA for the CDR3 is TGTGCCAGTAGGGCGGGACTAGCGGGGGGGCCTACGCGGCAGTTCTTC.

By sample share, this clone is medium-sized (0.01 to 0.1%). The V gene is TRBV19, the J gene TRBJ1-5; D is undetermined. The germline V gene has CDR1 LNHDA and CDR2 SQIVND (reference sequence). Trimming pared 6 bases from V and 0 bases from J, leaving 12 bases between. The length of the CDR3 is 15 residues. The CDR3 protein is CASSPWGDSNQPQHF. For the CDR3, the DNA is TGTGCCAGTAGCCCCTGGGGAGATAGCAATCAGCCCCAGCATTTT.

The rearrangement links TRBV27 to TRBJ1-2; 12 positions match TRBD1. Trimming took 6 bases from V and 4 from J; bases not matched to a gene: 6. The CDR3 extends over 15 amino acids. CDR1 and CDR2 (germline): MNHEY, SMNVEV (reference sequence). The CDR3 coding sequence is TGTGCCAGCAGCGGGGACAGGGGGCGCGTCTATGGCTACACCTTC. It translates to CASSGDRGRVYGYTF.

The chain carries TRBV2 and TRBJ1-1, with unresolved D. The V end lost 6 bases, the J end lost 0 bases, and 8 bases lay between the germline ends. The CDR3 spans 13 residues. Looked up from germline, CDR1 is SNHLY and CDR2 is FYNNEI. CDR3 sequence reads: CASRLVMNTEAFF. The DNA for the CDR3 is TGTGCCAGCAGGCTAGTCATGAACACTGAAGCTTTCTTT.

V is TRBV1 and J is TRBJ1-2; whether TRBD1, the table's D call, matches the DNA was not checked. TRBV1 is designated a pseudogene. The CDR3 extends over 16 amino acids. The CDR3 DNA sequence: TGCACCAGCAGGCGGACAATTGTGCGAAAGACCTATGGCTACACCTTC. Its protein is CTSRRTIVRKTYGYTF.

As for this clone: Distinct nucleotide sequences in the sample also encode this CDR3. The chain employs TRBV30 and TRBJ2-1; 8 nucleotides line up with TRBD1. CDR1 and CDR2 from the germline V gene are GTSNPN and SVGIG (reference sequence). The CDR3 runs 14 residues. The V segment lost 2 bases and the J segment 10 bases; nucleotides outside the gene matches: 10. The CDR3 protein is CAWSTGQGAPEQFF. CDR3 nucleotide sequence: TGTGCCTGGAGTACGGGTCAGGGGGCCCCCGAGCAGTTCTTC. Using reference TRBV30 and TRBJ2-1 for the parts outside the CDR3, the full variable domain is SQTIHQWPATLVQPVGSPLSLECTVEGTSNPNLYWYRQAAGRGLQLLFYSVGIGQISSEVPQNLSASRPQDRQFILSSKKLLLSDSGFYLCAWSTGQGAPEQFFGPGTRLTVL.

The CDR3 region is CASTLKDANTEAFF. The DNA of the CDR3 is TGTGCCAGTACCCTAAAAGACGCAAACACTGAAGCTTTCTTT. The V gene is TRBV19, the J gene TRBJ1-1, with no clear D. Germline CDR1 reads LNHDA; CDR2 reads SQIVND (reference sequence). This CDR3 has 14 residues. The germline V and J ends were trimmed by 7 bases and 2 bases, with 14 bases remaining between them.